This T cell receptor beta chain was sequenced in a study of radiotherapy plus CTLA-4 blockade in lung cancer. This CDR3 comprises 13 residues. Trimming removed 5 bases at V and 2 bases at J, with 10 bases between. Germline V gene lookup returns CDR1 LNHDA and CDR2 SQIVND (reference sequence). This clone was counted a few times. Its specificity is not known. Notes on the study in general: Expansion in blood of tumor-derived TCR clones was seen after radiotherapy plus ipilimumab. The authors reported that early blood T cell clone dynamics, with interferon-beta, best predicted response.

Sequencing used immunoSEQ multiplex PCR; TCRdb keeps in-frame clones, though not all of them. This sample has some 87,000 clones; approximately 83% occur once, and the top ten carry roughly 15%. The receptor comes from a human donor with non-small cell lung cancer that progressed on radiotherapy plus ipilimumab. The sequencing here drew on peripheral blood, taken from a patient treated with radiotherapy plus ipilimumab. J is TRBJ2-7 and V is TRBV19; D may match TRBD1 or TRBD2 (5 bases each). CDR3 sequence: CASSPGTPYEQYF. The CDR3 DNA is TGTGCCAGTAGTCCCGGGACCCCCTACGAGCAGTACTTC. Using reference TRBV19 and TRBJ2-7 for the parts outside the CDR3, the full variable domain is DGGITQSPKYLFRKEGQNVTLSCEQNLNHDAMYWYRQDPGQGLRLIYYSQIVNDFQKGDIAEGYSVSREKKESFPLTVTSAQKNPTAFYLCASSPGTPYEQYFGPGTRLTVT.